This T cell receptor (beta chain) originates from a study of T cells in women clearing cervical HPV infection. Study details: Controls' single incident HPV16 infection cleared within 12 months without precancer.

The germline gives CDR1 MNHEY, CDR2 SVGEGT. With V trimmed by 0 bases and J by 7 bases, 7 bases remained unmatched. The CDR3 totals 17 residues. In regard to this clone: The CDR3 is cut off 3 residues early in the read; its end comes from the germline J gene.

immunoSEQ multiplex PCR used an average of around 1,200 ng genomic DNA. Assay: immunoSEQ multiplex PCR; the TCRdb copy retains only in-frame clones and omits some. Seen in this sample are tens of thousands of clones; the ten most common clones hold 1.4%. Sequenced: blood buffy coat. The rearrangement uses TRBV6-2 or TRBV6-3 and TRBJ2-1; 12 bases agree with TRBD2. This sequence was found in a woman aged 18-70 years with a cervical HPV16 infection that either progressed to CIN3+ or cleared (not recorded which). CDR3 residues: CASSYSMTSGSRNEQFF. Partial CDR3 DNA: TGTGCCAGCAGTTACTCGATGACTAGCGGGAGTAGGAATGAG.